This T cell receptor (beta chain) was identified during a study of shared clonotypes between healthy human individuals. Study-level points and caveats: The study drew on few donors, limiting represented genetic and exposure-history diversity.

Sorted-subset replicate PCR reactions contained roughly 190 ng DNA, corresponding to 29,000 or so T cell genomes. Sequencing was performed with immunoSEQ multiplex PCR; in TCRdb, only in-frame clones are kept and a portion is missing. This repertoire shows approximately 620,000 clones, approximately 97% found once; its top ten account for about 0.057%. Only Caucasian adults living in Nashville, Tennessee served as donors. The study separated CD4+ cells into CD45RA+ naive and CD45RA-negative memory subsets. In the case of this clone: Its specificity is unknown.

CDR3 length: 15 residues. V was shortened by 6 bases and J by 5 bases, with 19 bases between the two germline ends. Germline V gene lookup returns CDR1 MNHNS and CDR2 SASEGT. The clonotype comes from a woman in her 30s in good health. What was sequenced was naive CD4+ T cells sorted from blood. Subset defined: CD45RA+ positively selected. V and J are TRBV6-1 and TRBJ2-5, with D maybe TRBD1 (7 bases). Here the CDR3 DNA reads TGTGCCAGCAGCTTGGAGGCAGGGGGGAGGGAGACCCAGTACTTC. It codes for CASSLEAGGRETQYF.